This entry lists 13 T cell receptor beta chains sequenced from one sample in a study of blood T cell repertoires in COVID-19 (dated by TCRdb to 2019 to 2021). To prepare the library, the immunoSEQ multiplex PCR assay was applied. TCRdb took this table from immuneACCESS and kept in-frame rearrangements with V and J called. Such tables lack part of the clones; where checked against another copy, unresolved V genes explain under half of the gap, and the rest is unexplained. The sample table lists 310,000 or so clones, 87% of them with a count of one. Clones ranked in the top ten supply about 6.1% of the sample. The material sequenced was PBMCs or T cells enriched from blood (not recorded which). The source is a woman in her forties who had recovered from COVID-19.

The chain couples TRBV5-4 to TRBJ2-7, with TRBD1 identical over 7 bases. The CDR3 runs to 14 residues. Germline V gives CDR1 SGHNT, CDR2 YYREEE (reference sequence). J gave up 5 bases and V 5 bases, and 10 bases lay outside the gene matches. The CDR3 DNA reads TGTGCCAGCAGTTCGACAGGGAAATTTAACGAGCAGTACTTC. It is translated as CASSSTGKFNEQYF.

V and J are TRBV15 and TRBJ2-5; TRBD2 aligns across 7 bases. The CDR3 extends over 15 amino acids. The V gene end was trimmed by 4 bases and the J gene end by 3 bases; junction bases not matched to a gene: 8. Germline loops: CDR1 LNHNV, CDR2 YYDKDF (reference sequence). This chain's CDR3 is CATSIRDYGKETQYF. The CDR3 DNA follows: TGTGCCACCAGCATTAGGGACTACGGAAAAGAGACCCAGTACTTC.

V is TRBV30 and J is TRBJ2-7; 8 nucleotides match TRBD2. Germline V CDR1 and CDR2: GTSNPN, SVGIG (reference sequence). CDR3 size: 15 residues. Trimming cost V 1 base and J 2 bases; bases outside gene matches: 7. The CDR3 DNA reads TGTGCCTGGAGTGGGCCTAGCGGGTTAACCTACGAGCAGTACTTC. Translation: CAWSGPSGLTYEQYF.

The chain carries TRBV7-2 and TRBJ2-1, with D possibly matching TRBD2 (6 bases). Germline values: CDR1 SGHTA, CDR2 FQGNSA. CDR3 size: 13 residues. Deletions cut 5 bases from V and 11 bases from J, with 16 bases between. The CDR3 is CASSQGRRDKQFF. Written as DNA, the CDR3 is TGTGCCAGCAGCCAAGGGAGGAGGGATAAGCAGTTCTTC.

The CDR3 region has the DNA TGTGCCAGCAGTTACCCCCCCGGGAGCGGGTGGGGTGAGCAGTTCTTC. This codes for CASSYPPGSGWGEQFF. This chain joins TRBV6-2 or TRBV6-3 and TRBJ2-1; the D gene is possibly TRBD2 (6 bases). CDR1 is MNHEY, CDR2 SVGEGT, per germline. V shed 2 bases and J shed 9 bases, with 20 bases lying between them. This CDR3 spans 16 amino acids.

The chain employs TRBV27 and TRBJ2-1, with 8 bases that match TRBD1. Germline CDR1 is MNHEY and CDR2 is SMNVEV (reference sequence). CDR3 size: 15 residues. J lost 7 bases, V lost 2 bases, and 7 bases had no gene match. This chain's CDR3 is CASSLPAGGENEQFF. CDR3 sequence (DNA): TGTGCCAGCAGTTTACCGGCAGGGGGCGAAAATGAGCAGTTCTTC.

The chain uses TRBV30 and TRBJ2-5; tentative D call: TRBD1 (6 bases). Germline loops: CDR1 GTSNPN, CDR2 SVGIG (reference sequence). Trimming took off 2 bases at V and 5 bases at J, with 15 bases between the two ends. This CDR3 is 14 amino acids long. The CDR3 bases are TGTGCCTGGAGTCTTTATTCAGGGGTTGAGACCCAGTACTTC. Translated, it gives CAWSLYSGVETQYF.

V gene TRBV5-1 combines with J gene TRBJ2-3; 7 bases match TRBD2. The V and J ends lost 4 bases and 4 bases, in that order; junction bases with no gene match: 6. The CDR3 covers 14 residues. Germline lookup yields CDR1 SGHRS and CDR2 YFSETQ. The CDR3 DNA reads TGCGCCAGCAGCCTCGGACTAGGACCAGATACGCAGTATTTT. This codes for CASSLGLGPDTQYF.

A remark on this clone: One end of the junction fails to match germline, which may point to a read error. This chain connects TRBV6-5 to TRBJ1-1; no clear D. The CDR3 is 16 amino acids. In germline, CDR1 is MNHEY, CDR2 SVGAGI. CDR3 residues: CANSYTPSGRNTEAFF. In DNA form, the CDR3 reads TGTGCCAACAGTTACACTCCATCCGGGAGGAACACTGAAGCTTTCTTT.

This clone was detected a few times. The chain employs TRBV7-3 and TRBJ2-7; tentative D call: TRBD2 (5 bases). V shed 5 bases and J shed 5 bases, with 13 bases lying between them. The CDR3 runs to 13 residues. Germline loops: CDR1 SGHTA, CDR2 FQGTGA. CDR3 sequence (DNA): TGTGCCAGCAGCCAAGGAGGTGCAGACGAGCAGTACTTC. Its protein product is CASSQGGADEQYF.

This chain links TRBV4-3 with TRBJ2-7, with D perhaps matching TRBD2 (5 bases). The CDR3 has 16 amino acids. CDR1 is LGHNA, CDR2 YSLEER, per germline. V was pared by 4 bases and J by 7 bases, with 23 bases between. CDR3 residues: CASSRSVTDSLGEQYF. In DNA, the CDR3 is TGCGCCAGCAGCCGCTCCGTCACGGACTCCCTGGGGGAGCAGTACTTC.

This rearrangement joins TRBV3-1 (or the pseudogene TRBV3-2) to TRBJ1-1; D is unresolved. The CDR3 contains 13 residues. V lost 1 base, J lost 5 bases, and 8 bases lay in between. Germline CDR1 and CDR2: LGHDT and YNNKEL (reference sequence). DNA for the CDR3: TGTGCCAGCAGCCAAGTGGGCAGAACTGAAGCTTTCTTT. Protein product: CASSQVGRTEAFF.

The CDR3 loop is CASSLGERDEQYF. The CDR3 bases are TGTGCCAGCAGCTTAGGAGAGCGGGACGAGCAGTACTTC. This sequence joins TRBV7-9 and TRBJ2-7, with D perhaps matching TRBD2 (6 bases). V lost 1 base and J lost 5, with 9 bases in between. CDR3 size: 13 residues. CDR1 and CDR2 from the germline V gene are SEHNR and FQNEAQ (reference sequence).